A selection of T cell receptor beta chains follows, all from one sample in a study of cytomegalovirus exposure and HLA in healthy donors. TCRdb's copy holds only in-frame clones and misses some; the assay was immunoSEQ multiplex PCR. The table lists over 150,000 clones, about 85% of them singletons, with approximately 16% in the top ten. Sequenced: PBMCs. These receptors were obtained from a young man in good health and CMV-seropositive. CDR3s include the opening cysteine and the closing phenylalanine or tryptophan.

>TRBV5-6|TRBJ1-5
CASGHWGGPQHF
>TRBV7-2|TRBJ2-1
CASSSGVGNEQFF
>TRBV18|TRBJ2-5
CASSPPRETQYF
>TRBV21-1|TRBJ2-5
CASSKRWRTDQETQYF
>TRBV9|TRBJ1-3
CASSVEGTGSNTIYF
>TRBV7-9|TRBJ2-3
CASSLAQGLTDTQYF
>TRBV27|TRBJ1-5
CASSPGQAFNQPQHF
>TRBV10-1|TRBJ2-7
CASTLSLEQYF
>TRBV28|TRBJ2-1
CASSLFGDFYNEQFF
>TRBV27|TRBJ1-2
CASGPLRDRVYGYTF
>TRBV7-6|TRBJ2-1
CASSLNHRVGGGGEQFF
>TRBV28|TRBJ1-3
CASAPRSSGNTIYF
>TRBV9|TRBJ2-7
CASSQGQGPNEQYF
>TRBV28|TRBJ1-5
CASSLNRAPDQPQHF
>TRBV11-2|TRBJ1-5
CASSQDYNQPQHF
>TRBV19|TRBJ2-7
CASSMRAEIGGEQYF
>TRBV28|TRBJ2-7
CASRQDIINYEQYF
>TRBV7-2|TRBJ2-7
CASSLAGQGWSYEQYF
>TRBV7-2|TRBJ1-2
CASSPDRRTGYTF
>TRBV7-9|TRBJ2-7
CASSSLTEEQYF
>TRBV5-4|TRBJ2-2
CASSFGTGITGELFF
>TRBV28|TRBJ1-1
CASSPHGRNTEAFF
>TRBV5-5|TRBJ2-7
CASSQDLGGGPGEQYF
>TRBV6-1|TRBJ1-1
CASKTGVMMDTEAFF
>TRBV5-1|TRBJ1-2
CASSLDRDRNYGYTF
>TRBV4-1|TRBJ1-5
CASSQDLTVGQPQHF
>TRBV5-1|TRBJ2-1
CASSGPGQGIWEQFF
>TRBV29-1|TRBJ2-1
CSGLRLAGADEQFF
>TRBV4-1|TRBJ2-7
CASGQGYEQYF
>TRBV18|TRBJ2-1
CASSLGQGSYNEQFF
>TRBV6-5|TRBJ1-1
CASSYSTLNTEAFF
>TRBV27|TRBJ2-7
CASSPMQPGTGYKQYF
>TRBV5-4|TRBJ2-1
CASRIQGDEQFF
>TRBV27|TRBJ2-1
CASSIRFGSYNEQFF
>TRBV5-1|TRBJ2-7
CASSLEVRGSYEQYF